This TCR beta chain was captured in a study of blood T cell repertoires in COVID-19. Background on the study: Samples representing acute and convalescent COVID-19 were sourced from the United States, Italy and Spain. PBMCs, B-cell-depleted T cells, or T cells provided the cDNA or gDNA that made up the material.

The CDR3 is 13 amino acids. Trimming cost V 5 bases and J 7 bases, with 14 bases left between them. The germline CDR1 and CDR2 sequences are LNHDA and SQIVND (reference sequence). Original processing methods: Counts of nucleated cells, estimated from reference gene primer amplification, were obtained. The method was immunoSEQ multiplex PCR; TCRdb's version includes in-frame clones alone and lacks a portion of them. Clone size and the V and J calls come from that table; the DNA yielded D and trimming. In the table there are more than 200,000 clones, roughly 80% of which are singletons. The source of this sequence is a woman older than 75 with active or convalescent COVID-19. The chain uses TRBV19 and TRBJ1-2; D ambiguous. Material for sequencing was peripheral blood. Here the CDR3 DNA reads TGTGCCAGTAGTTCGTTCCGGGGATCTGGCTACACCTTC. Protein: CASSSFRGSGYTF.